This T cell receptor beta chain was recovered during a study of beta chain features in type 1 diabetes. Study details: Over all samples combined, 107,917,701 sorted cells were examined. Study conclusions and caveats: TCRB CDR3 length was moderately but significantly reduced in all four CD4+ subsets of Type 1 diabetes patients.

What was sequenced were expressed TCRB transcripts, since all of the isolated RNA had been reverse transcribed. Repertoires were generated with immunoSEQ multiplex PCR, while TCRdb's copy carries only in-frame clones and drops some. The table has about 700,000 clones, over 10% seen once. The germline CDR1 and CDR2 sequences are SQVTM and ANQGSEA. V lost 5 bases and J lost 8; bases outside the gene matches: 11. The CDR3 length is 13 residues. This clone was counted a few times. Its antigen is unidentified. The receptor was derived from a man younger than 35 with type 1 diabetes. Material for sequencing was naive CD4+ T cells from blood. The gene calls are TRBV29-1 and TRBJ1-2, with 7 bases identical to TRBD1. The DNA of the CDR3 is TGCAGCGTTACGGACAGGTGGGAGGAAGGCTACACCTTC. It specifies CSVTDRWEEGYTF.